Presented here are 25 T cell receptor beta chains from one specimen sequenced in a study of CD8 T cells in Susac syndrome. Roughly 0.45 to 1 ug RNA was reverse transcribed with random hexamers. TCRdb re-analysed the immunoSEQ multiplex PCR reads in MiXCR, keeping a single row per CDR3 protein. The sample consists of about 200,000 distinct CDR3 sequences, roughly 95% of them appearing once. The sequencing input was CD4+ T cells from PBMCs. The receptors shown here come from a human donor with multiple sclerosis.

The rearrangement joins TRBV9 to TRBJ2-7, with TRBD2 matching over 7 bases. This CDR3 comprises 18 residues. The V and J ends lost 2 bases and 0 bases, in that order; junction bases with no gene match: 14. The V gene's germline CDR1 is SGDLS and CDR2 YYNGEE. CDR3 coding DNA: TGTGCCAGCAGCGTCCATGGGGAGGGTAGCGGCCGCTCCTACGAGCAGTACTTC. It translates to CASSVHGEGSGRSYEQYF.

The chain couples TRBV3-1 to TRBJ1-2; D is undetermined. The CDR3 is 15 amino acids. Germline CDR1 LGHDT, CDR2 YNNKEL (reference sequence). Trimming took off 1 base at V and 4 bases at J, with 13 bases between the two ends. For the CDR3, the DNA is TGTGCCAGCAGCCAAGTGGTCTGGGGAGGCTATGGCTACACCTTC. Residues: CASSQVVWGGYGYTF.

The V call is TRBV20-1, the J call TRBJ1-2; TRBD1 might be the D (5 bases). The CDR3 covers 13 residues. Germline values: CDR1 DFQATT, CDR2 SNEGSKA (reference sequence). This CDR3 reads CSAQGDRAYGYTF. The CDR3 region has the DNA TGCAGCGCTCAAGGGGATCGGGCCTATGGCTACACCTTC.

J is TRBJ1-5 and V is TRBV3-1; D is undetermined. The length of the CDR3 is 13 residues. Trimming stripped 0 bases from V and 6 bases from J, with 6 bases between. CDR1 LGHDT and CDR2 YNNKEL come from the germline V gene (reference sequence). The CDR3 region has the DNA TGTGCCAGCAGCCAAGATCGTGGTCAGCCCCAGCATTTT. This sequence encodes CASSQDRGQPQHF.

CDR3 region: CASSPRGLAYSGANVLTF. The CDR3 DNA follows: TGTGCCAGCAGTCCCAGGGGACTAGCGTACTCTGGGGCCAACGTCCTGACTTTC. V is TRBV27 and J is TRBJ2-6, with 10 bases that match TRBD2. Losses at the gene ends were 5 bases for V and 0 bases for J; bases not matched to a gene: 7. CDR3 length: 18 residues. Germline values: CDR1 MNHEY, CDR2 SMNVEV (reference sequence).

The rearrangement uses TRBV27 and TRBJ2-7; maybe TRBD2 (6 bases). V was trimmed by 7 bases and J by 5 bases, leaving 18 bases between them. CDR1 MNHEY and CDR2 SMNVEV come from the germline V gene (reference sequence). CDR3 size: 14 residues. The CDR3 DNA reads TGTGCCAGCACCCCGGCGGGATCTATCAACGAGCAGTACTTC. It encodes CASTPAGSINEQYF.

The V and J genes are TRBV20-1 and TRBJ1-4; D is unresolved. V gave up 1 base and J gave up 0 bases, with 9 bases separating them. The CDR3 contains 15 residues. Looked up from germline, CDR1 is DFQATT and CDR2 is SNEGSKA (reference sequence). CDR3 in amino acids: CSARGALPTNEKLFF. The CDR3 DNA follows: TGCAGTGCTAGAGGCGCCCTCCCAACTAATGAAAAACTGTTTTTT.

The rearrangement uses TRBV3-1 and TRBJ1-1; D ambiguous. Looked up from germline, CDR1 is LGHDT and CDR2 is YNNKEL (reference sequence). V was cut by 6 bases and J by 2 bases, with 7 bases left in between. This CDR3 region has 12 residues. CDR3 sequence: CASRDLNTEAFF. The DNA of the CDR3 is TGTGCCAGCAGGGACCTTAACACTGAAGCTTTCTTT.

The rearrangement joins TRBV19 to TRBJ1-5, with unresolved D. The V gene's germline CDR1 is LNHDA and CDR2 SQIVND (reference sequence). V gave up 3 bases and J gave up 9 bases, with 9 bases separating them. The CDR3 loop spans 12 amino acids. The CDR3 region is CASSIQARPQHF. In nucleotides, the CDR3 is TGTGCCAGTAGTATTCAGGCCCGGCCCCAGCATTTT.

V gene TRBV14 combines with J gene TRBJ2-1; D unresolved. In germline, CDR1 is SGHDN, CDR2 FVKESK. Deletions cut 1 base from V and 4 bases from J, with 2 bases between. The CDR3 runs to 12 residues. The CDR3 here is CASSQAYNEQFF. In DNA, the CDR3 is TGTGCCAGCAGCCAAGCGTACAATGAGCAGTTCTTC.

The rearrangement joins TRBV7-9 to TRBJ1-1; D gene uncertain. CDR3 size: 12 residues. Germline-derived CDR1 and CDR2 are SEHNR and FQNEAQ (reference sequence). V was cut by 5 bases and J by 3 bases, with 7 bases left in between. Here the CDR3 reads CASSREDTEAFF. The CDR3 DNA reads as TGTGCCAGCAGCCGCGAGGACACTGAAGCTTTCTTT.

The chain combines TRBV20-1 with TRBJ1-2; D remains ambiguous. The ends were cut back, 6 bases at V and 5 bases at J, with 16 bases in the middle. The CDR3 spans 13 residues. Germline CDR1 reads DFQATT; CDR2 reads SNEGSKA (reference sequence). CDR3 loop: CSAAPSAGYGYTF. The CDR3 DNA follows: TGCAGTGCGGCCCCCTCCGCCGGGTATGGCTACACCTTC.

The V and J genes are TRBV5-1 and TRBJ2-1; perhaps D is TRBD1 or TRBD2 (5 bases each). The V gene lost 0 bases and the J gene lost 12 bases, with 13 bases spanning the gap. Germline CDR1 reads SGHRS; CDR2 reads YFSETQ. The CDR3 is made up of 13 amino acids. The CDR3, as DNA: TGCGCCAGCAGCTTGGAAACCTCTGGGGGGCAGTTCTTC. Amino acid sequence: CASSLETSGGQFF.

The chain uses TRBV19 and TRBJ2-1; possibly TRBD2 for D (6 bases). The V and J ends lost 7 bases and 6 bases respectively, with 10 bases between them. Germline-derived CDR1 and CDR2 are LNHDA and SQIVND (reference sequence). The CDR3 totals 12 residues. The DNA of the CDR3 is TGTGCCAGTAAACCCGGGGGCAATGAGCAGTTCTTC. It translates to CASKPGGNEQFF.

The rearrangement joins TRBV7-9 to TRBJ1-4, with 7 nucleotides matching TRBD1. Trimming took 5 bases from V and 8 from J; bases not matched to a gene: 8. CDR3 length equals 14 residues. The germline V gene encodes CDR1 SEHNR and CDR2 FQNEAQ (reference sequence). Here the CDR3 DNA reads TGTGCCAGCAGCACAGAGGGGGCCCGGGAAAAACTGTTTTTT. Protein: CASSTEGAREKLFF.

The chain carries TRBV18 and TRBJ2-7; D is unresolved. V was cut by 5 bases and J by 5 bases, with 16 bases left in between. The CDR3 is 14 residues long. Germline CDR1 KGHSH, CDR2 LQKENI. This chain's CDR3 is CASSINPNGNEQYF. The CDR3 DNA reads TGTGCCAGCTCAATCAATCCCAACGGCAACGAGCAGTACTTC.

This sequence joins TRBV4-1 and TRBJ1-2, with D uncertain. Trimming cost V 0 bases and J 8 bases, with 16 bases left between them. CDR1 is MGHRA, CDR2 YSYEKL, per germline. The CDR3 contains 15 residues. The CDR3 region has the DNA TGCGCCAGCAGCCAAGATGTGGGCATCCCAGGCGGCTACACCTTC. It yields the protein CASSQDVGIPGGYTF.

The V call is TRBV24-1, the J call TRBJ2-1; D is uncertain. V gave up 3 bases and J gave up 7 bases, with 9 bases separating them. Germline CDR1 reads KGHDR; CDR2 reads SFDVKD. The CDR3 runs 13 residues. CDR3 amino acids: CATSDRAQNEQFF. Here the CDR3 DNA reads TGTGCCACCAGTGATCGGGCCCAAAATGAGCAGTTCTTC.

In DNA, the CDR3 is TGTGCCAGTAGTATGCTCATTGATGAAGCGCAGTTCTTC. Translation gives CASSMLIDEAQFF. V and J are TRBV19 and TRBJ2-1; no definite D call. The CDR3 covers 13 residues. Germline assignment: CDR1 LNHDA and CDR2 SQIVND (reference sequence). Trimming removed 3 bases from V and 12 bases from J, with 15 bases in between. The full variable domain, its missing parts supplied by reference TRBV19 and TRBJ2-1, is DGGITQSPKYLFRKEGQNVTLSCEQNLNHDAMYWYRQDPGQGLRLIYYSQIVNDFQKGDIAEGYSVSREKKESFPLTVTSAQKNPTAFYLCASSMLIDEAQFFGPGTRLTVL.

The J gene is TRBJ2-3, the V gene TRBV20-1; D possibly corresponds to TRBD1 (6 bases). Germline values: CDR1 DFQATT, CDR2 SNEGSKA (reference sequence). The CDR3 is made up of 11 amino acids. The V gene lost 5 bases and the J gene lost 5 bases, with 8 bases spanning the gap. The CDR3 sequence is CSAAGVDTQYF. The CDR3 DNA is TGCAGTGCTGCAGGGGTAGATACGCAGTATTTT.

The chain employs TRBV27 and TRBJ2-7, with a possible D match to TRBD2 (6 bases). Germline assignment: CDR1 MNHEY and CDR2 SMNVEV (reference sequence). V shed 0 bases and J shed 0 bases, with 9 bases lying between them. The CDR3 totals 15 residues. The DNA of the CDR3 is TGTGCCAGCAGTTTATCTCTAGCGACCTCCTACGAGCAGTACTTC. Protein product: CASSLSLATSYEQYF.

CDR3 amino acids: CATSDAGTGLTGELFF. As DNA, the CDR3 is TGTGCCACCAGTGATGCCGGGACAGGGCTCACCGGGGAGCTGTTTTTT. The chain combines TRBV24-1 with TRBJ2-2; 9 bases align to TRBD1. J gave up 4 bases and V 3 bases, and 5 bases lay outside the gene matches. CDR1 is KGHDR and CDR2 is SFDVKD in the germline V gene. This CDR3 spans 16 amino acids.

The V call is TRBV30, the J call TRBJ1-2; TRBD1 might be the D (5 bases). Germline lookup yields CDR1 GTSNPN and CDR2 SVGIG (reference sequence). The CDR3 is 14 residues long. The CDR3 reads CALEAGLGIRGYTF. CDR3 DNA sequence: TGTGCTTTGGAAGCGGGACTGGGTATCCGCGGCTACACCTTC.

The chain joins TRBV12-3 or TRBV12-4 to TRBJ1-2, with 8 bases matching TRBD1. The CDR3 is 12 amino acids. The V segment lost 6 bases and the J segment 8 bases; nucleotides outside the gene matches: 5. The CDR3 coding sequence is TGTGCCAGCAGGACAGGGGTAGACGGCTACACCTTC. The encoded protein is CASRTGVDGYTF.

V usage is TRBV30 and J usage is TRBJ2-7; the match to TRBD1 covers 9 bases. The junction had 13 bases not matched to a gene; V was cut back by 8 bases and J by 8 bases. Germline lookup yields CDR1 GTSNPN and CDR2 SVGIG (reference sequence). The CDR3 totals 13 residues. This CDR3 is CAIKQGASVKQYF. CDR3 nucleotides: TGTGCCATTAAACAGGGGGCGAGCGTGAAGCAGTACTTC.